This T cell receptor beta chain was sequenced during a study of blood T cell repertoires in COVID-19. Overall study: T cells, B-cell-depleted T cells, or PBMCs provided the cDNA or gDNA that served as material.

Per the study methods: Amplified reference gene primers provided the basis for estimating nucleated cell counts. Measured with immunoSEQ multiplex PCR; TCRdb has only the in-frame clones, and not every one. V and J calls and clone size follow that table, whereas D and trimming were derived from the DNA. In the table there are 130,000 or so clones, about 86% of which are singletons. This CDR3 contains 14 residues. Germline CDR1 is SNHLY and CDR2 is FYNNEI. Trimming took 4 bases from V and 8 from J; bases not matched to a gene: 7. V is TRBV2 and J is TRBJ1-4; TRBD1 agrees at 7 bases. This TCR came from a woman of 80 years or more with acute or convalescent COVID-19. The sample comprised peripheral blood. The CDR3 DNA follows: TGTGCCAGCAGTGGACAGGGAAATAACGAAAAACTGTTTTTT. Encoded protein: CASSGQGNNEKLFF.